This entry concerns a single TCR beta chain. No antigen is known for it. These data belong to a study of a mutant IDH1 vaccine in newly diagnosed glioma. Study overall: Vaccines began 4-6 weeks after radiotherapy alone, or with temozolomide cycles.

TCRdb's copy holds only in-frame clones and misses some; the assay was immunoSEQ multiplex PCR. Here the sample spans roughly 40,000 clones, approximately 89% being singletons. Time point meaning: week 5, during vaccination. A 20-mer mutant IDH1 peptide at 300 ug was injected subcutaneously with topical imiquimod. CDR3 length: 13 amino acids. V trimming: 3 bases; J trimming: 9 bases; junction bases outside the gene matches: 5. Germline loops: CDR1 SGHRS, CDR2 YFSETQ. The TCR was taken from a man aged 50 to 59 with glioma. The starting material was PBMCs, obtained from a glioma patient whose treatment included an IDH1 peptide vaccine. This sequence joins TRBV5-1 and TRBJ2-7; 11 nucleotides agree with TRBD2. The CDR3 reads CASSSLAGEWQYF. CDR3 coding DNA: TGCGCCAGCAGCTCACTAGCGGGAGAGTGGCAGTACTTC. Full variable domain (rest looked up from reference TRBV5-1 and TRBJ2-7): KAGVTQTPRYLIKTRGQQVTLSCSPISGHRSVSWYQQTPGQGLQFLFEYFSETQRNKGNFPGRFSGRQFSNSRSEMNVSTLELGDSALYLCASSSLAGEWQYFGPGTRLTVT.